This T cell receptor beta chain comes out of a study of blood T cells in healthy people across ages. This clonotype was counted between two and nine times. The CDR3 has 14 amino acids. Germline CDR1 reads SEHNR; CDR2 reads FQNEAQ (reference sequence). The germline V and J ends were trimmed by 3 bases and 9 bases, with 15 bases remaining between them. Donors were healthy Caucasian individuals from Russia aged roughly 6 to 100. The authors ran a second PCR of 7 to 11 cycles using a sample-barcoded 5' primer and a J-beta primer mix. TCRdb reprocessed the 5' RACE reads via MiXCR and lists one record per CDR3 protein. The sample includes roughly 2 million distinct CDR3 sequences, around half of them seen just once.

Specimen: blood. This TCR was sampled from a middle-aged woman in good health. This rearrangement joins TRBV7-9 to TRBJ2-1; D unresolved. CDR3 protein: CASSFFQSSVEQFF. Here the CDR3 DNA reads TGTGCCAGCAGCTTTTTCCAGTCATCCGTTGAGCAGTTCTTC.